This entry is about one T cell receptor (beta chain). The antigen this receptor binds is unknown. Base qualities are not recorded, but no much larger clone differs from it by a single base. TCRbeta CDR3 regions were amplified from genomic DNA by means of the immunoSEQ Assay, a bias-controlled multiplex PCR. The authors processed their data as follows. The number of nucleated cells in each sample was estimated by amplification of reference gene primers within the assay. Sequence reads were collapsed and filtered to measure the absolute abundance of every unique TCRbeta CDR3 rearrangement. For each sample, productive Simpson clonality was calculated as the square root of Simpson's diversity index across productive rearrangements. TCRdb's version of the immuneACCESS table is confined to in-frame rearrangements and falls short of the full clone set. An unresolved V gene accounts for under half of the shortfall where checked; the remainder is of unknown origin. V, J and clone size are those of that table, while D and trimming were read from the DNA. The sample has over 95,000 clones on record, roughly 76% of them singletons. Together, the top ten hold over 9.5% of the sample.

Collaborating institutions collected whole blood in K2EDTA tubes following their own protocols. Collaborator samples were shipped for TCRbeta analysis as frozen whole blood, isolated PBMCs, or DNA extracted from either sample type. The data are from a study of blood T cell repertoires in COVID-19 (dated by TCRdb to between 2020 and 2021). With respect to the entire study: Collaborator samples came from the United States, Italy and Spain and covered acute and convalescent phases of COVID-19. The prospective study material was composed of cDNA or gDNA derived from T cells, B-cell-depleted T cells, or PBMCs. The dataset comprised deeply sampled blood TCRbeta repertoires from subjects exposed to, actively infected with, or recovered from COVID-19. The repertoires were made available in a free public database intended to serve as a resource for research on the immune response to SARS-CoV-2. Samples came from the ongoing ImmuneRACE study (first 160 participants) plus 1,254 subjects from 6 global collaborators. The sample metadata nearly always contained a de-identified subject ID, COVID-19 status, age in years and sex. HLA class I and class II types, where available, came from metadata supplied by the sample provider rather than from assay-based typing. What the authors observed across the whole study: Clinical and demographic metadata were provided uncurated, with the amount varying by source and participant.

The source is a human donor in a cohort sampled during active COVID-19. Input material: peripheral blood.

The CDR3 region reads CASSLWTSGREEQFF. The DNA is TGTGCCAGCAGCTTATGGACTAGCGGGAGGGAGGAGCAGTTCTTC. The V and J genes are TRBV7-9 and TRBJ2-1, with TRBD2 matching 15 junction bases. CDR1 SEHNR and CDR2 FQNEAQ are derived from the germline V gene (reference sequence). The CDR3 holds 15 amino acids from the cysteine to the phenylalanine. Just CDR3 DNA is preserved here, 45 bases in frame from base 1. Clipping removes 2 bases from V and 10 bases from J, with 3 as the unmatched junction base count.